Included here is one T cell receptor beta chain sequence, with context. V was cut by 6 bases and J by 7 bases, with 19 bases left in between. This CDR3 is 14 amino acids long. Looked up from germline, CDR1 is MNHEY and CDR2 is SVGEGT. This sample stems from a study of blood T cell repertoires in COVID-19. About the study: Donors in the United States, Italy and Spain gave samples during acute or convalescent COVID-19. Nucleic acid was either cDNA or gDNA, and it came from T cells, B-cell-depleted T cells, or PBMCs.

As originally analysed: The assay estimated nucleated cells by amplifying reference gene primers. TCRdb keeps only in-frame clones here, not all; method: immunoSEQ multiplex PCR. V and J calls and clone size are as listed in that table; D and trimming were resolved from the DNA. The table records about 300,000 clones, around 83% of them present only once. The clonotype originates from a woman in her forties or fifties with acute or convalescent COVID-19. This chain joins TRBV6-2 or TRBV6-3 and TRBJ2-7; possibly TRBD2 for D (5 bases). Sequenced: peripheral blood. The CDR3 protein is CASSPGRGRMEQYF. CDR3 sequence (DNA): TGTGCCAGCAGCCCCGGACGGGGAAGGATGGAGCAGTACTTC.